One sample yielded the 7 T cell receptor beta chains listed below, sequenced in a study of T cell repertoires in cytomegalovirus infection. TCRdb reprocessed the reads via MiXCR and lists one record per CDR3 protein. In the table there are 630,000 or so distinct CDR3 sequences, roughly 26% of which are singletons. Specimen: CD8+ T cells from PBMCs. Source of these receptors: a human donor in good health (CMV status not recorded). Some clones in this sample may be carry-over from other donors' samples.

This clonotype was counted only a few times. This chain joins TRBV4-1 and TRBJ1-2; D gene unclear. Between the trimmed V and J ends, which lost 4 bases and 0 bases, there was a span of 15 bases. Germline V gives CDR1 MGHRA, CDR2 YSYEKL. The CDR3 has 16 residues. CDR3 nucleotides: TGCGCCAGCAGCCCCCGGGAGCCCAGTACTAACTATGGCTACACCTTC. This gives the protein CASSPREPSTNYGYTF.

This clonotype was counted many times. The chain's CDR3 is CASSSTRQGAGEQYV. CDR3 DNA sequence: TGTGCCAGCAGTTCCACTCGACAGGGGGCGGGTGAGCAGTACGTC. The chain couples TRBV7-8 to TRBJ2-7; 10 bases line up with TRBD1. The CDR3 contains 15 residues. Germline lookup yields CDR1 SGHVS and CDR2 FQNEAQ. J was trimmed by 7 bases and V by 6 bases; bases with no gene match: 12.

CDR3 region: CASSLGVQGYEQYV. The CDR3 coding sequence is TGTGCCAGCAGTTTAGGCGTACAGGGTTACGAGCAGTACGTC. This chain uses TRBV28 with TRBJ2-7; possible D gene TRBD1, 6 bases. V was cut by 2 bases and J by 4 bases, with 12 bases left in between. This CDR3 has 14 residues. Germline loops: CDR1 MDHEN, CDR2 SYDVKM.

About this clonotype itself: One end of the junction fails to match germline, which may point to a read error. V and J are TRBV24-1 and TRBJ2-1, with a weak D call TRBD1 (5 bases). This CDR3 has 10 residues. The germline V gene encodes CDR1 KGHDR and CDR2 SFDVKD. The CDR3 DNA sequence: TGTGCCACCAGTGATGACAGCCTGATCTTC. This gives the protein CATSDDSLIF.

Only one count was recorded for this clonotype. V is TRBV7-2 and J is TRBJ2-4; D gene unclear. Germline V gene data show CDR1 as SGHTA and CDR2 as FQGNSA. The CDR3 contains 16 residues. The V end was cut by 2 bases, the J end by 2 bases, with 13 bases between. The CDR3 bases are TGTGCCAGCAGCTTAAACCCCCTGGTTACCAAAAACATTCAGTACTTC. This sequence encodes CASSLNPLVTKNIQYF.

The table lists this clonotype with many counts. V and J are TRBV6-2 or TRBV6-3 and TRBJ2-1; 8 bases are a match to TRBD1. Germline V gene data show CDR1 as MNHEY and CDR2 as SVGEGT. Trimming removed 7 bases from V and 4 bases from J; junction bases left unmatched: 9. This CDR3 contains 15 residues. CDR3: CASTVQGGGYNEQFF. The CDR3 DNA reads as TGTGCCAGCACCGTACAGGGGGGAGGATACAATGAGCAGTTCTTC.

This clonotype was observed a few times. The genes are TRBV29-1 and TRBJ2-6; D remains ambiguous. The CDR3 is made up of 14 amino acids. V was clipped by 1 base and J by 4 bases, with 8 bases between them. The germline gives CDR1 SQVTM, CDR2 ANQGSEA. CDR3 in DNA: TGCAGCGTTGAAGGGGATTCGGGGGCCAACGTCCTGACTTTC. As protein: CSVEGDSGANVLTF.